The next 30 T cell receptor beta chains were all read from a single sample in a study of response to subunit inactivated influenza vaccine. TCRdb re-derived calls from the RT-PCR reads in MiXCR, one entry per CDR3 protein. The sample lists roughly 180,000 distinct CDR3 sequences, about 9% occurring once. The sample consisted of non-naive T cells sorted from PBMCs, taken on the day of vaccination. These receptors were obtained from a man aged 45-65 years who received an inactivated influenza vaccine.

Many counts were recorded for this clonotype. This chain joins TRBV28 and TRBJ1-1, with D possibly being TRBD1 (5 bases). The CDR3 is made up of 12 amino acids. The V gene lost 7 bases and the J gene lost 6 bases, with 12 bases spanning the gap. The V gene's germline CDR1 is MDHEN and CDR2 SYDVKM. The CDR3 protein is CASKQGISEAFF. CDR3 nucleotides: TGTGCCAGCAAGCAGGGTATTTCTGAAGCTTTCTTT.

Many counts were recorded for this clonotype. The V and J genes are TRBV5-1 and TRBJ1-6; maybe TRBD1 (5 bases). The germline V gene has CDR1 SGHRS and CDR2 YFSETQ. The ends were cut back, 2 bases at V and 6 bases at J, with 12 bases in the middle. This CDR3 has 15 amino acids. The DNA of the CDR3 is TGCGCCAGCAGCTTAGACGGACAAATTAATTCACCCCTCCACTTT. Amino acids: CASSLDGQINSPLHF. The whole variable domain, filled in from reference TRBV5-1 and TRBJ1-6, reads KAGVTQTPRYLIKTRGQQVTLSCSPISGHRSVSWYQQTPGQGLQFLFEYFSETQRNKGNFPGRFSGRQFSNSRSEMNVSTLELGDSALYLCASSLDGQINSPLHFGNGTRLTVT.

The chain has TRBV3-1 and TRBJ2-7, with D perhaps TRBD2 (5 bases). V lost 0 bases to trimming and J lost 0 bases, with 12 bases between them. CDR1 is LGHDT and CDR2 is YNNKEL in the germline V gene (reference sequence). The CDR3 is 16 amino acids. Here the CDR3 reads CASSQDPLGSSYEQYF. DNA for the CDR3: TGTGCCAGCAGCCAAGATCCATTGGGGAGCTCCTACGAGCAGTACTTC.

This clonotype was detected many times. The chain is built from TRBV2 and TRBJ2-4; weak D call: TRBD1 (5 bases). This CDR3 spans 13 amino acids. Germline V CDR1 and CDR2: SNHLY, FYNNEI. V lost 6 bases and J lost 3, with 9 bases in between. This CDR3 is CASSETVKNIQYF. The DNA of the CDR3 is TGTGCCAGCAGCGAGACAGTCAAAAACATTCAGTACTTC. Full variable domain (missing parts from reference TRBV2 and TRBJ2-4): EPEVTQTPSHQVTQMGQEVILRCVPISNHLYFYWYRQILGQKVEFLVSFYNNEISEKSEIFDDQFSVERPDGSNFTLKIRSTKLEDSAMYFCASSETVKNIQYFGAGTRLSVL.

The chain carries TRBV28 and TRBJ2-1; D unresolved. Germline lookup yields CDR1 MDHEN and CDR2 SYDVKM. V lost 8 bases and J 0 bases, leaving 14 bases between the germline ends. The CDR3 has 15 residues. CDR3: CASGVGGSSYNEQFF. In DNA, the CDR3 is TGTGCCAGCGGGGTAGGTGGAAGCTCCTACAATGAGCAGTTCTTC.

The chain recombines TRBV4-2 with TRBJ2-7, with 8 bases matching TRBD1. Trimming took 0 bases from V and 1 from J; bases not matched to a gene: 5. Germline assignment: CDR1 LGHNA and CDR2 YNFKEQ. The CDR3 runs 16 residues. This chain's CDR3 is CASSQDRGTGSYEQYF. CDR3 nucleotide sequence: TGTGCCAGCAGCCAAGATAGGGGGACAGGATCCTACGAGCAGTACTTC.

This clonotype was seen only a few times. The V call is TRBV11-2, the J call TRBJ2-4, with D possibly being TRBD1 or TRBD2 (5 bases each). Germline V gene lookup returns CDR1 SGHAT and CDR2 FQNNGV. The CDR3 consists of 15 residues. Trimming removed 6 bases at V and 7 bases at J, with 19 bases between. This chain's CDR3 is CASRHPGGRSNIQYF. The CDR3 bases are TGTGCCAGCAGACACCCTGGGGGTAGATCGAACATTCAGTACTTC.

This clonotype was detected a few times. This chain links TRBV29-1 with TRBJ1-2, with D perhaps matching TRBD1 (5 bases). The germline V and J ends were trimmed by 3 bases and 8 bases, with 13 bases remaining between them. Germline V gene data show CDR1 as SQVTM and CDR2 as ANQGSEA. CDR3 length: 12 amino acids. CDR3 DNA sequence: TGCAGCGTTGACGGGCAGGGTGAGGGCTACACCTTC. Its protein product is CSVDGQGEGYTF.

This clonotype was seen only a few times. J is TRBJ2-7 and V is TRBV6-1; TRBD2 matches 13 bases. V was pared by 4 bases and J by 7 bases, with 10 bases of the junction left unmatched. The V gene's germline CDR1 is MNHNS and CDR2 SASEGT. CDR3 length: 16 residues. CDR3 DNA: TGTGCCAGCAGTGTCGGACTAGCGGGGGCCCGCGGGGAGCAGTACTTC. This sequence encodes CASSVGLAGARGEQYF.

The CDR3 coding sequence is TGTGCCAGCAGACGGACCGGGACGGCGGGCAATGAGCAGTTCTTC. The encoded protein is CASRRTGTAGNEQFF. The rearrangement uses TRBV6-1 and TRBJ2-1, with D possibly called TRBD1 or TRBD2 (5 bases each). The V end lost 6 bases, the J end lost 6 bases, and 18 bases lay between the germline ends. The CDR3 is 15 amino acids. Germline values: CDR1 MNHNS, CDR2 SASEGT.

This clonotype was recorded only once. The chain employs TRBV20-1 and TRBJ2-7, with 11 bases aligning to TRBD1. Germline CDR1 reads DFQATT; CDR2 reads SNEGSKA (reference sequence). This CDR3 spans 14 amino acids. Trimming cost V 2 bases and J 4 bases; bases outside gene matches: 4. The CDR3 is CSARRGTGGYEQYF. The CDR3, as DNA: TGCAGTGCTAGACGAGGGACAGGGGGGTACGAGCAGTACTTC.

This clonotype has more than one count but fewer than ten. The V gene is TRBV4-3, the J gene TRBJ2-3; 9 nucleotides line up with TRBD1. V gave up 3 bases and J gave up 4 bases; unmatched junction bases: 14. Germline CDR1 LGHNA, CDR2 YSLEER. The CDR3 is 18 residues long. CDR3 nucleotide sequence: TGCGCCAGCAGCCAGGACGTGGGACAGGGAAGGGAACCAGATACGCAGTATTTT. It codes for CASSQDVGQGREPDTQYF.

This clonotype was seen only a few times. The CDR3 nucleotides are TGTGCCAGCAGGCAGGTCGAAACAAATGAGCAGTTCTTC. Amino acid sequence: CASRQVETNEQFF. The chain is built from TRBV27 and TRBJ2-1, with D hard to call. The CDR3 covers 13 residues. V lost 6 bases to trimming and J lost 7 bases, with 13 bases between them. Per the germline V gene, CDR1 is MNHEY and CDR2 is SMNVEV (reference sequence).

This clonotype occurred a few times. The rearrangement links TRBV11-2 to TRBJ2-1, with D hard to call. Germline assignment: CDR1 SGHAT and CDR2 FQNNGV. Trimming stripped 1 base from V and 4 bases from J, with 11 bases between. The CDR3 runs 15 residues. CDR3 nucleotides: TGTGCCAGCAGCTTAGGCGCCAGGCGGTACAATGAGCAGTTCTTC. Its translation is CASSLGARRYNEQFF.

The chain combines TRBV12-3 or TRBV12-4 with TRBJ2-3; TRBD1 or TRBD2 may be the D gene (6 bases each). The V gene lost 1 base and the J gene lost 8 bases, with 10 bases spanning the gap. The length of the CDR3 is 13 residues. CDR3 in DNA: TGTGCCAGCAGTTTAGGAGGGGGGATTACGCAGTATTTT. Amino acids: CASSLGGGITQYF.

The CDR3 DNA is TGCAGTGCGGGGAGAGGATTGGATGAAAAACTGTTTTTT. It specifies CSAGRGLDEKLFF. The J gene is TRBJ1-4, the V gene TRBV20-1; no firm D call. CDR1 and CDR2 from the germline V gene are DFQATT and SNEGSKA (reference sequence). CDR3 length equals 13 residues. V lost 6 bases to trimming and J lost 6 bases, with 14 bases between them.

The chain is built from TRBV3-1 and TRBJ2-1; 8 bases are shared with TRBD2. The V gene end was trimmed by 4 bases and the J gene end by 9 bases; junction bases not matched to a gene: 11. Germline assignment: CDR1 LGHDT and CDR2 YNNKEL (reference sequence). The length of the CDR3 is 15 residues. CDR3 nucleotides: TGTGCCAGCAGCCCGGCCGGGACTAGGAATCGTGAGCAGTTCTTC. Translating gives CASSPAGTRNREQFF.

The chain carries TRBV30 and TRBJ2-5; no definite D call. Deletions cut 4 bases from V and 5 bases from J, with 17 bases between. This CDR3 contains 14 residues. Germline loops: CDR1 GTSNPN, CDR2 SVGIG (reference sequence). The CDR3 loop is CAWKGLGFLETQYF. CDR3 DNA: TGTGCCTGGAAGGGTCTGGGCTTTCTTGAGACCCAGTACTTC.

This clonotype has only a few counts. The V call is TRBV12-3 or TRBV12-4, the J call TRBJ2-1, with D uncertain. Trimming took off 7 bases at V and 5 bases at J, with 12 bases between the two ends. This CDR3 is built from 13 residues. The CDR3 loop reads CASTLTRHNEQFF. In DNA form, the CDR3 reads TGTGCCAGCACCCTGACAAGACACAATGAGCAGTTCTTC.

This chain joins TRBV20-1 and TRBJ2-1; 8 positions match TRBD1. Germline-derived CDR1 and CDR2 are DFQATT and SNEGSKA (reference sequence). V shed 5 bases and J 1 base; nucleotides not matched to a gene: 13. The CDR3 totals 17 residues. The CDR3 DNA reads as TGCAGTGCTGATGGCCTGGTAGGACAGGGTTCCTACAATGAGCAGTTCTTC. It codes for CSADGLVGQGSYNEQFF.

The chain links TRBV7-2 to TRBJ2-1; 13 positions agree with TRBD2. The CDR3 extends over 16 amino acids. Germline trimming cut 6 bases from V and 3 bases from J; bases unmatched to any gene: 5. Per the germline V gene, CDR1 is SGHTA and CDR2 is FQGNSA. The CDR3 spells CASRRTSGSHYNEQFF. DNA for the CDR3: TGTGCCAGCAGGCGGACTAGCGGGAGCCACTACAATGAGCAGTTCTTC.

This chain connects TRBV24-1 to TRBJ2-2, with 7 bases lining up with TRBD2. Per germline, CDR1 KGHDR and CDR2 SFDVKD. The CDR3 runs 14 residues. Unmatched junction bases numbered 5, after V lost 7 bases and J lost 4 bases. CDR3 nucleotides: TGTGCCACCAGCCGGGACTATGGCACCGGGGAGCTGTTTTTT. Its translation: CATSRDYGTGELFF.

At least ten counts were recorded for this clonotype. V and J are TRBV20-1 and TRBJ2-7, with D perhaps matching TRBD1 or TRBD2 (5 bases each). CDR3 length: 15 amino acids. V gave up 5 bases and J gave up 0 bases, with 17 bases separating them. The germline V gene encodes CDR1 DFQATT and CDR2 SNEGSKA (reference sequence). CDR3: CSAQPGRTNSYEQYF. The DNA of the CDR3 is TGCAGTGCTCAACCGGGACGGACGAACTCCTACGAGCAGTACTTC.

This clonotype was seen many times. DNA of the CDR3: TGCGCCAGCAGCCCCTTAGGGGACACAGACACAGATACGCAGTATTTT. Residues: CASSPLGDTDTDTQYF. J is TRBJ2-3 and V is TRBV5-1, with a possible D match to TRBD1 (6 bases). V was cut by 4 bases and J by 2 bases, with 17 bases left in between. Germline CDR1 and CDR2: SGHRS and YFSETQ. CDR3 size: 16 residues.

This clonotype has at least ten counts. V usage is TRBV20-1 and J usage is TRBJ2-3; possible D gene TRBD1, 6 bases. Germline V gene data show CDR1 as DFQATT and CDR2 as SNEGSKA (reference sequence). V lost 0 bases and J 3 bases, leaving 16 bases between the germline ends. The CDR3 is made up of 16 amino acids. CDR3 nucleotide sequence: TGCAGTGCTAGAGATATCCAGGGGATGACTACAGATACGCAGTATTTT. Protein product: CSARDIQGMTTDTQYF.

This clonotype was found many times. The CDR3 sequence is CASSLTPGELFF. As DNA, the CDR3 is TGTGCCAGCAGTTTGACCCCCGGGGAGCTGTTTTTT. The chain couples TRBV12-3 or TRBV12-4 to TRBJ2-2, with D unclear. The CDR3 spans 12 residues. V was shortened by 3 bases and J by 6 bases, with 5 bases between the two germline ends.

This clonotype was counted between two and nine times. The chain carries TRBV20-1 and TRBJ2-7; the D gene is possibly TRBD1 (6 bases). Trimming cost V 7 bases and J 3 bases, with 16 bases left between them. In germline, CDR1 is DFQATT, CDR2 SNEGSKA (reference sequence). This CDR3 contains 13 residues. In nucleotides, the CDR3 is TGCAGTGGTACGGGACAATCCCGCTACGAGCAGTACTTC. Residues: CSGTGQSRYEQYF.

This clonotype was detected ten times or more. The chain employs TRBV3-1 and TRBJ2-2; TRBD1 aligns across 7 bases. The V and J ends lost 10 bases and 6 bases, in that order; junction bases with no gene match: 5. This CDR3 comprises 12 residues. CDR1 is LGHDT, CDR2 YNNKEL, per germline (reference sequence). The CDR3 reads CATNRGAGELFF. The CDR3 nucleotides read TGTGCCACCAACAGGGGCGCCGGGGAGCTGTTTTTT.

This clonotype has at least ten counts. J is TRBJ2-1 and V is TRBV9, with TRBD2 matching 7 bases. Germline V gene sequence: CDR1 SGDLS, CDR2 YYNGEE. The trim removed 3 bases at V and 5 bases at J, leaving 5 bases unmatched. This CDR3 is 14 amino acids long. CDR3 bases: TGTGCCAGCAGCGCAGGTGGGGGGGACAATGAGCAGTTCTTC. Amino acid sequence: CASSAGGGDNEQFF.

This clonotype turned up a few times. This may be a read error, as it is one base from a much larger clone. J is TRBJ1-5 and V is TRBV6-1, with TRBD1 identical over 7 bases. Germline assignment: CDR1 MNHNS and CDR2 SASEGT. The CDR3 has 13 residues. CDR3 nucleotides: TGTGCCAGCATGGGCCAAGGGGGCCAGCACCAGCATTTT. Translated, it gives CASMGQGGQHQHF.